Listed below are T cell receptor beta chains from one sample, sequenced in a study of control samples from healthy donors and cancer patients. Clones were read by immunoSEQ multiplex PCR, and TCRdb kept only the in-frame ones, dropping some. The sample carries more than 100,000 clones, approximately 89% recorded once. Sequencing was performed on blood. The receptor set was obtained from a woman aged 18 to 35 in good health. CDR3s leave out the opening cysteine and the closing phenylalanine or tryptophan. Fields, in order: CDR3 protein, D gene, V gene, clone size. A D gene is named only where the DNA matches it firmly. A row's size may be missing; if present it is once, few, many or a size class.

CDR3: ASSQDVGTPGLAWADTQY
D: TRBD2
V: TRBV4-3
size: once

CDR3: ASSLSSSFTYGYT
D: NA
V: TRBV28
size: NA

CDR3: ASSFRQTNSPLH
D: NA
V: TRBV28
size: NA

CDR3: ASSPATASTDTQY
D: NA
V: TRBV18
size: NA

CDR3: ASSLRYFYEQY
D: NA
V: TRBV27
size: NA

CDR3: ASSLDPGQRNYGYT
D: TRBD1
V: TRBV11-2
size: NA

CDR3: ASSLSILEYQETQY
D: NA
V: TRBV5-1
size: NA

CDR3: ASSVDAGTVLAKNIQY
D: NA
V: TRBV9
size: NA

CDR3: ASSSSGWKLF
D: NA
V: TRBV28
size: NA

CDR3: ASSGARPEGNIQY
D: NA
V: TRBV25-1
size: NA

CDR3: ASSLPGQGTGELF
D: NA
V: TRBV5-1
size: NA

CDR3: ASSPVGGGSTDTQY
D: NA
V: TRBV7-9
size: NA

CDR3: ASTRERGSYGYT
D: NA
V: TRBV2
size: NA

CDR3: ASSLLQGDPREQY
D: TRBD1
V: TRBV7-9
size: few

CDR3: AWSTGVETQY
D: TRBD1
V: TRBV30
size: NA

CDR3: SVVGVGGTWGTEAF
D: NA
V: TRBV29-1
size: NA

CDR3: ASSPDAGGTGELF
D: TRBD1
V: TRBV7-2
size: NA

CDR3: ATGGDTQY
D: NA
V: TRBV24-1
size: NA

CDR3: ASSSLGQAHYNEQF
D: TRBD1
V: TRBV5-6
size: few

CDR3: ASSKAWRGYEQF
D: NA
V: TRBV21-1
size: NA

CDR3: AIRGSGGLSSGANVLT
D: NA
V: TRBV10-3
size: NA

CDR3: ASSYSPGKLNTGELF
D: NA
V: TRBV6-2/TRBV6-3
size: NA

CDR3: ASSLLFSSYNEQF
D: NA
V: TRBV7-3
size: NA

CDR3: ASSSGDRVLNQPQH
D: TRBD1
V: TRBV7-9
size: once

CDR3: ASSPLHLQETQY
D: NA
V: TRBV7-9
size: NA

CDR3: ASSLGSGGHPSSYEQY
D: NA
V: TRBV7-9
size: NA

CDR3: ASSFRILRFNEQF
D: NA
V: TRBV7-3
size: NA

CDR3: ASSLGRGPPITDTQY
D: NA
V: TRBV6-2/TRBV6-3
size: NA